A selection of T cell receptor beta chains follows, all from one sample in a study of cytomegalovirus exposure and HLA in healthy donors. The repertoire was sequenced with immunoSEQ multiplex PCR; TCRdb's copy has only in-frame clones and lacks some. The data contain roughly 130,000 clones, roughly 80% of them singletons. Source material: PBMCs. The source of these receptors is a man aged 35 to 55 in good health and CMV-seronegative. Both conserved end residues are part of each CDR3. A D gene is named only where the DNA matches it firmly. Clone sizes are given selectively: once, few, many, or a class where the clone is expanded.

>.|TRBJ1-4|.|TRBV2
CASTGQGPPGFF
TGTGCCAGCACTGGGCAGGGGCCGCCGGGTTTTTTT
>.|TRBJ2-7|.|TRBV6-5
CASSYSSRFDYEQYF
TGTGCCAGCAGTTACTCGAGCAGGTTCGACTACGAGCAGTACTTC
>.|TRBJ1-4|.|TRBV5-8
CASTPPGANEKLFF
TGTGCCAGCACCCCTCCGGGGGCTAATGAAAAACTGTTTTTT
>TRBD1|TRBJ1-5|.|TRBV7-9
CASSLGDSSNQPQHF
TGTGCCAGCAGCTTAGGGGACAGTAGCAATCAGCCCCAGCATTTT
>TRBD1|TRBJ1-1|once|TRBV25-1
CASSEPNRGTEAFF
TGTGCCAGCAGTGAACCAAACAGGGGCACTGAAGCTTTCTTT
>TRBD2|TRBJ2-1|once|TRBV10-1
CASTNRTSGEVYNEQFF
TGCGCCAGCACAAACCGGACTAGCGGGGAAGTTTACAATGAGCAGTTCTTC
>.|TRBJ1-2|.|TRBV4-2
CASSQISGVNYGYTF
TGTGCCAGCAGCCAGATTTCGGGGGTAAACTATGGCTACACCTTC
>.|TRBJ1-2|.|TRBV19
CASIGAWAYGYTF
TGTGCCAGTATTGGTGCCTGGGCCTATGGCTACACCTTC
>TRBD1|TRBJ2-3|.|TRBV2
CASIMGLGQAADTQYF
TGTGCCAGCATCATGGGGCTGGGACAGGCGGCAGATACGCAGTATTTT
>.|TRBJ2-5|.|TRBV27
CASSLIGRVGETQYF
TGTGCCAGCAGTTTAATTGGCAGGGTGGGCGAGACCCAGTACTTC
>.|TRBJ2-7|.|TRBV5-1
CASSLTGTYEQYF
TGCGCCAGCAGCTTAACAGGGACCTACGAGCAGTACTTC
>.|TRBJ1-3|.|TRBV30
CAWGGAGNTIYF
TGTGCCTGGGGAGGGGCTGGAAACACCATATATTTT
>.|TRBJ2-5|.|TRBV7-7
CASSSNEGRTQYF
TGTGCCAGCAGCTCCAACGAGGGAAGGACCCAGTACTTC
>.|TRBJ2-7|.|TRBV29-1
CSVGTYTGSEQYF
TGCAGCGTTGGGACCTATACAGGGTCGGAGCAGTACTTC
>.|TRBJ1-2|.|TRBV19
CASRNGYGYTF
TGTGCCAGTAGAAACGGTTACGGCTACACCTTC
>TRBD2|TRBJ2-2|.|TRBV28
CASSLGTSGRTGELFF
TGTGCCAGCAGTTTAGGAACTAGCGGGCGGACCGGGGAGCTGTTTTTT
>TRBD1|TRBJ2-1|.|TRBV5-1
CASSRQGAQIGNEQFF
TGCGCCAGCAGCAGACAGGGGGCGCAGATTGGAAATGAGCAGTTCTTC
>.|TRBJ2-3|.|TRBV18
CASSPRGVGTDTQYF
TGTGCCAGCTCACCACGGGGGGTCGGCACAGATACGCAGTATTTT
>.|TRBJ2-1|.|TRBV2
CASGPDSYNEQFF
TGTGCCAGCGGACCCGACAGCTACAATGAGCAGTTCTTC
>TRBD1|TRBJ1-6|once|TRBV11-2
CASSSTWDRGGSPLHF
TGTGCCAGCAGCTCCACCTGGGACAGGGGAGGCTCACCCCTCCACTTT
>TRBD2|TRBJ2-2|.|TRBV2
CASSGSLAGVGELFF
TGTGCCAGCAGTGGATCGCTAGCGGGAGTCGGGGAGCTGTTTTTT
>TRBD1|TRBJ1-4|.|TRBV28
CASRRQGATNEKLFF
TGTGCCAGCAGAAGACAGGGTGCAACTAATGAAAAACTGTTTTTT
>TRBD1|TRBJ2-7|.|TRBV7-2
CASSLGGQGPYEQYF
TGTGCCAGCAGCTTGGGAGGACAGGGTCCCTACGAGCAGTACTTC
>TRBD1|TRBJ2-7|.|TRBV5-1
CASSLTGEYEQYF
TGCGCCAGCAGCTTGACAGGGGAGTACGAGCAGTACTTC
>.|TRBJ1-5|.|TRBV6-5
CASSWTLQGDQPQHF
TGTGCCAGCAGTTGGACCCTACAAGGGGATCAGCCCCAGCATTTT
>TRBD2|TRBJ2-1|.|TRBV5-1
CASSSGVAGGPVNEQFF
TGCGCCAGCAGCTCAGGAGTAGCGGGAGGCCCGGTCAATGAGCAGTTCTTC
>.|TRBJ2-1|.|TRBV19
CASSPPRDEQFF
TGTGCCAGTAGTCCCCCCAGGGATGAGCAGTTCTTC
>TRBD1|TRBJ2-3|.|TRBV5-4
CASSIYRGLADTQYF
TGTGCCAGCAGCATTTACAGGGGGCTCGCAGATACGCAGTATTTT
>TRBD2|TRBJ2-3|.|TRBV29-1
CSARLAGTGTDTQYF
TGCAGCGCTCGACTAGCGGGCACGGGAACAGATACGCAGTATTTT
>.|TRBJ2-7|.|TRBV27
CASSFGQAPAEQYF
TGTGCCAGCAGTTTTGGGCAGGCGCCCGCCGAGCAGTACTTC
>.|TRBJ1-1|.|TRBV19
CASSPPHGGMNTEAFF
TGTGCCAGTAGTCCACCTCACGGGGGGATGAACACTGAAGCTTTCTTT
>.|TRBJ1-1|once|TRBV28
CASSTPSGMNTEAFF
TGTGCCAGCAGTACCCCATCCGGGATGAACACTGAAGCTTTCTTT
>.|TRBJ2-7|.|TRBV6-5
CASSRKLQGYEQYF
TGTGCCAGCAGCCGCAAGCTACAGGGTTACGAGCAGTACTTC
>TRBD2|TRBJ2-5|.|TRBV27
CASSSRLAGGKETQYF
TGTGCCAGCAGTTCCAGACTAGCGGGAGGTAAAGAGACCCAGTACTTC
>.|TRBJ2-1|.|TRBV2
CASMAGGSYNEQFF
TGTGCCAGCATGGCGGGTGGCTCCTACAATGAGCAGTTCTTC
>.|TRBJ2-7|.|TRBV4-1
CASSQMLGLYEQYF
TGCGCCAGCAGCCAAATGCTGGGACTCTACGAGCAGTACTTC
>.|TRBJ2-1|few|TRBV6-1
CASLVYNEQFF
TGTGCCAGCTTAGTCTACAATGAGCAGTTCTTC
>TRBD1|TRBJ1-4|.|TRBV6-1
CASRGQGRGEKLFF
TGTGCCAGCAGGGGACAGGGGCGGGGTGAAAAACTGTTTTTT
>.|TRBJ1-1|.|TRBV27
CASSLRGGTNTEAFF
TGTGCCAGCAGTCTACGGGGGGGCACGAACACTGAAGCTTTCTTT
>.|TRBJ1-3|.|TRBV5-1
CASSLGGPGNTIYF
TGCGCCAGCAGCTTGGGAGGTCCCGGAAACACCATATATTTT
>TRBD2|TRBJ2-3|.|TRBV18
CASSPLPSGGGSDTQYF
TGTGCCAGCTCACCACTTCCTAGCGGGGGAGGTTCAGATACGCAGTATTTT
>TRBD1|TRBJ2-7|.|TRBV29-1
CSVEDLRTGDQTYEQYF
TGCAGCGTTGAAGATCTAAGGACAGGGGATCAAACCTACGAGCAGTACTTC
>TRBD1|TRBJ1-5|once|TRBV6-4
CASRWGQGKIGNQPQHF
TGTGCCAGCAGGTGGGGACAGGGGAAGATTGGGAATCAGCCCCAGCATTTT